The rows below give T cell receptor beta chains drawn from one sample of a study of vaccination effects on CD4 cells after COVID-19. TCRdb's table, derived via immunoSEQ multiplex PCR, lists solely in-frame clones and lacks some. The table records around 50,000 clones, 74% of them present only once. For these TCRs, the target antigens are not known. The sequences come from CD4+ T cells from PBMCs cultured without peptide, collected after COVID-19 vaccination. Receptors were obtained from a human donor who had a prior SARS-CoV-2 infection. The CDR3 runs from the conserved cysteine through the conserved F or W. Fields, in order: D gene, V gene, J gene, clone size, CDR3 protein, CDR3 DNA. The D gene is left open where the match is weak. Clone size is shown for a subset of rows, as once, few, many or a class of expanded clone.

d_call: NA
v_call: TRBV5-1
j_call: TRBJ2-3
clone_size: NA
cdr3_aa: CASSLMTGRGDTQYF
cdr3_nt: TGCGCCAGCAGCTTGATGACAGGGAGGGGTGATACGCAGTATTTT

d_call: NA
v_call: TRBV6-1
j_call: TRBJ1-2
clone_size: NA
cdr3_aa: CASSEVGTESDYTF
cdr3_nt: TGTGCCAGCAGTGAAGTGGGCACCGAATCCGACTACACCTTC

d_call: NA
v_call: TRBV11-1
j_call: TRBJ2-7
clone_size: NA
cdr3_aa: CASSLMGGEQYF
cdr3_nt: TGTGCCAGCAGCTTAATGGGAGGCGAGCAGTACTTC

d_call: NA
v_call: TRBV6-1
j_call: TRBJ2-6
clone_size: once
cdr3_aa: CASSEAWGSYFSGANVLTF
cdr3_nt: TGTGCCAGCAGTGAAGCGTGGGGGTCATACTTCTCTGGGGCCAACGTCCTGACTTTC

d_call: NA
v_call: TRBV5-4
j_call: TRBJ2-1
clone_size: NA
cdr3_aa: CASSATEYNEQFF
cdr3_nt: TGTGCCAGCAGCGCAACAGAATACAATGAGCAGTTCTTC

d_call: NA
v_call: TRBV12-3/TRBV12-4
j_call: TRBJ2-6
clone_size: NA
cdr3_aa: CASSLSGANVLTF
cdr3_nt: TGTGCCAGCAGTTTGTCTGGGGCCAACGTCCTGACTTTC

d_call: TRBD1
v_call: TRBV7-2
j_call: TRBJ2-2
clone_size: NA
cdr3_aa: CASSPYGTGISGELFF
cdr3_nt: TGTGCCAGCAGCCCGTACGGGACAGGGATATCCGGGGAGCTGTTTTTT

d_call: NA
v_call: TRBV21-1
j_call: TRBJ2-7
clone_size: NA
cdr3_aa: CASSLKRGAEDVYEQYF
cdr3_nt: TGTGCCAGCAGCCTCAAACGGGGGGCGGAGGATGTCTACGAGCAGTACTTC

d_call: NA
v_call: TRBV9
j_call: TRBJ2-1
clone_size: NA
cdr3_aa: CASSVEWEVFHEQFF
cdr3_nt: TGTGCCAGCAGCGTAGAGTGGGAAGTGTTTCATGAGCAGTTCTTC

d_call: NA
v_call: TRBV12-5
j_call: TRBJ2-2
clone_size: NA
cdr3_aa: CASGSDRSGTGELFF
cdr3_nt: TGTGCTAGTGGATCCGACAGGTCGGGCACCGGGGAGCTGTTTTTT

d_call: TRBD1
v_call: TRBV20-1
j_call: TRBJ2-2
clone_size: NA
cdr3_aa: CSASSRGLTGELFF
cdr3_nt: TGCAGTGCTAGTTCCAGGGGGCTCACCGGGGAGCTGTTTTTT

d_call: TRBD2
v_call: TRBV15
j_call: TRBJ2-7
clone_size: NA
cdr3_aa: CATSRVPGGTSYEQYF
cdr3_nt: TGTGCCACCAGCAGAGTCCCGGGAGGCACCTCCTACGAGCAGTACTTC

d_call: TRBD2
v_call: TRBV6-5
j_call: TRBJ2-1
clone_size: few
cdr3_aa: CASTSGLAGNEQFF
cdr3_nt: TGTGCCAGCACTTCTGGACTAGCGGGGAATGAGCAGTTCTTC

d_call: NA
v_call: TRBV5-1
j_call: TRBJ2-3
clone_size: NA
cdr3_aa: CASHSADTQYF
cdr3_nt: TGCGCCAGCCACTCGGCGGATACGCAGTATTTT

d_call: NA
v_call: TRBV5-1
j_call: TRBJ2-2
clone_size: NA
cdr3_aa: CASSLSNLGAGELFF
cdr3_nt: TGCGCCAGCAGCTTGTCTAACCTCGGTGCCGGGGAGCTGTTTTTT

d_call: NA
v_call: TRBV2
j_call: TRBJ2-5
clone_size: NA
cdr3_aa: CASREDIQETQYF
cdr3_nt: TGTGCCAGCAGAGAGGACATCCAAGAGACCCAGTACTTC

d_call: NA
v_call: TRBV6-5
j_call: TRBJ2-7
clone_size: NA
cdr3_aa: CASSRGNPREQYF
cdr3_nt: TGTGCCAGCAGCAGGGGCAACCCGCGGGAGCAGTACTTC

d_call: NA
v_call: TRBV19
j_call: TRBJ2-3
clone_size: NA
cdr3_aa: CASSIYGSTDTQYF
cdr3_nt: TGTGCCAGTAGTATCTACGGGAGCACAGATACGCAGTATTTT

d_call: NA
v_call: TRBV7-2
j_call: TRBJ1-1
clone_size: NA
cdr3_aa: CASSPVRGPTEAFF
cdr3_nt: TGTGCCAGCAGCCCGGTAAGAGGGCCCACTGAAGCTTTCTTT

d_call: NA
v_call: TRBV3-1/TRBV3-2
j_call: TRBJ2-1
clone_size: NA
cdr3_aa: CASSLSMDPWQFF
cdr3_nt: TGTGCCAGCAGCCTTTCCATGGATCCATGGCAGTTCTTC

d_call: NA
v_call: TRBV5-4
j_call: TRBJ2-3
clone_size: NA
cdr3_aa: CASSLARTAADTQYF
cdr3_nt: TGTGCCAGCAGCTTGGCCCGGACAGCGGCAGATACGCAGTATTTT

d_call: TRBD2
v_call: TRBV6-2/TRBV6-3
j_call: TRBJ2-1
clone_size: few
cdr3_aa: CASSYGLVYNEQFF
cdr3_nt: TGTGCCAGCAGTTACGGACTAGTCTACAATGAGCAGTTCTTC

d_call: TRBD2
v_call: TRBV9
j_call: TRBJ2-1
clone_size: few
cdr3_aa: CASSAFYSGLAYNEQFF
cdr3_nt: TGTGCCAGCAGCGCCTTCTACTCGGGACTAGCCTACAATGAGCAGTTCTTC

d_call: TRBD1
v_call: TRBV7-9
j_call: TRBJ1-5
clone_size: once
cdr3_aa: CASSLVVPGTGTYQPQHF
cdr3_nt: TGTGCCAGCAGCTTAGTAGTTCCTGGGACAGGAACCTATCAGCCCCAGCATTTT

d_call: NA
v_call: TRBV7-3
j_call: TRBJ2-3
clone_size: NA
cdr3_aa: CASSLTGAGYDTQYF
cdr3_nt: TGTGCCAGCAGCTTAACGGGGGCCGGATACGATACGCAGTATTTT

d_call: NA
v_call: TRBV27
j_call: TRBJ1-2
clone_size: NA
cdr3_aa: CASSLLGTGNWGYTF
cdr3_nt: TGTGCCAGCAGTTTATTGGGCACAGGGAACTGGGGCTACACCTTC

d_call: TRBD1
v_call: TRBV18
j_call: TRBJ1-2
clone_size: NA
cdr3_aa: CASSPTGGGYGYTF
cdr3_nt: TGTGCCAGCTCACCGACAGGGGGCGGCTATGGCTACACCTTC

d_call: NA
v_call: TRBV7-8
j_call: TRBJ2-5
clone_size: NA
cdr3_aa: CASSLVQRTKETQYF
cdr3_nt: TGTGCCAGCAGCTTAGTTCAAAGGACTAAAGAGACCCAGTACTTC

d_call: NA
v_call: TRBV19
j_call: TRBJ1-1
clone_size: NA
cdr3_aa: CASTGRGGDTEAFF
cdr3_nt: TGTGCCAGTACCGGTCGAGGAGGGGACACTGAAGCTTTCTTT

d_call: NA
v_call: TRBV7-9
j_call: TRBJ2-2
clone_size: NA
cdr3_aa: CASSLRPDTGELFF
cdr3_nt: TGTGCCAGCAGCCTGAGACCCGACACCGGGGAGCTGTTTTTT

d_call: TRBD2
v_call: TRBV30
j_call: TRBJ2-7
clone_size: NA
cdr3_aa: CAWNQREGREQYF
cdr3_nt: TGTGCCTGGAACCAGCGGGAGGGCCGAGAGCAGTACTTC

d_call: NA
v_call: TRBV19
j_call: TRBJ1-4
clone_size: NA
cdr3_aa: CASSIDSLGVVGEKLFF
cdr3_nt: TGTGCCAGTAGTATAGACAGTTTGGGGGTGGTTGGTGAAAAACTGTTTTTT

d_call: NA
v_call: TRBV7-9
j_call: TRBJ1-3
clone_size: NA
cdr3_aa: CASSLTQALPSGNTIYF
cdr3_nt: TGTGCCAGCAGCTTAACACAGGCCCTACCCTCTGGAAACACCATATATTTT

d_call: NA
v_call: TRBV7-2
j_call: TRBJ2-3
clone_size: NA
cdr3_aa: CASSLVSRISTDTQYF
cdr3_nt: TGTGCCAGCAGCTTAGTTTCGCGGATCAGCACAGATACGCAGTATTTT

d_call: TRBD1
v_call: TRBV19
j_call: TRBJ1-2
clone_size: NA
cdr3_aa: CASRGQSDGYTF
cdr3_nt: TGTGCCAGTAGGGGACAGAGCGATGGCTACACCTTC

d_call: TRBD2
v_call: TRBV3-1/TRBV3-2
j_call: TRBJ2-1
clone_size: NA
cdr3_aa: CASSFRGGRNEQFF
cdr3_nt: TGTGCCAGCAGCTTTCGGGGGGGCCGGAATGAGCAGTTCTTC

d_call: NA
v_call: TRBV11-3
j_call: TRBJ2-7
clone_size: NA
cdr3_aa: CASGFGYEQYF
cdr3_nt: TGTGCCAGCGGCTTTGGTTACGAGCAGTACTTC

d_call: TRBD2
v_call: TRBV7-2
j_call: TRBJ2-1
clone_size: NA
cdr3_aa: CASSKTSAPYNEQFF
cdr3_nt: TGTGCCAGCAGCAAGACTAGCGCACCCTACAATGAGCAGTTCTTC

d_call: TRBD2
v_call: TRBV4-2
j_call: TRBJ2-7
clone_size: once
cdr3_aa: CASSHLSQRTSVTYEQYF
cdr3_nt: TGTGCCAGCAGCCACCTATCGCAGCGGACTAGCGTGACCTACGAGCAGTACTTC

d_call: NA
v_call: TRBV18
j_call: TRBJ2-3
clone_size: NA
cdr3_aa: CASSPGFGQPSTDTQYF
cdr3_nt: TGTGCCAGCTCACCGGGTTTCGGACAACCTAGCACAGATACGCAGTATTTT

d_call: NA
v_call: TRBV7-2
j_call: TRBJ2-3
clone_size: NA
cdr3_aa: CASTHSGTPSTDTQYF
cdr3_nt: TGTGCCAGCACCCATTCGGGGACACCTAGCACAGATACGCAGTATTTT

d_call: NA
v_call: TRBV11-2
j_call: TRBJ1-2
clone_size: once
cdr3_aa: CASSLGGGTNYGYTF
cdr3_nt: TGTGCCAGCAGCTTAGGGGGGGGGACAAACTATGGCTACACCTTC

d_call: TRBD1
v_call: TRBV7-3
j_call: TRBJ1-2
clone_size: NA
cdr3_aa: CASSLTPGQNYGYTF
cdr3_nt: TGTGCCAGCAGCTTGACTCCGGGACAGAACTATGGCTACACCTTC

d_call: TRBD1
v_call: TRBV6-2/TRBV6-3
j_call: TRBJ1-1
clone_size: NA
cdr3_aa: CASSSMGQVTEAFF
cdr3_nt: TGTGCCAGCAGTTCTATGGGACAGGTGACTGAAGCTTTCTTT

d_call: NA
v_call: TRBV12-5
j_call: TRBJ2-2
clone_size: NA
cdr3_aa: CASGLTLELFF
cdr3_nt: TGTGCTAGTGGTTTGACCCTGGAGCTGTTTTTT

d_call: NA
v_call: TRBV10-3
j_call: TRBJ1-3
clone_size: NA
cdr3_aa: CATSTAVSGNTIYF
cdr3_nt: TGTGCCACCTCGACCGCAGTTTCTGGAAACACCATATATTTT

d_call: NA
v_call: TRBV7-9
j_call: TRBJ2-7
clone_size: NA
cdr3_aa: CASSVGGEWNEQYF
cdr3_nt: TGTGCCAGCAGTGTGGGGGGCGAGTGGAACGAGCAGTACTTC

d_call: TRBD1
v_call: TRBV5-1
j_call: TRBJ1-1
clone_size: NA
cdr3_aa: CASSENTGEGTEAFF
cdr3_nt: TGCGCCAGCAGCGAAAACACAGGGGAGGGCACTGAAGCTTTCTTT

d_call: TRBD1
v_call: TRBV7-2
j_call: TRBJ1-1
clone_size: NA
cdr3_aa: CASSSGGADTEAFF
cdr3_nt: TGTGCCAGCAGCTCAGGGGGCGCGGACACTGAAGCTTTCTTT

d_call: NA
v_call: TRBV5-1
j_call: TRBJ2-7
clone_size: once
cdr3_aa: CASSRARWDYEQYF
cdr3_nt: TGCGCCAGCAGCAGAGCTAGGTGGGACTACGAGCAGTACTTC

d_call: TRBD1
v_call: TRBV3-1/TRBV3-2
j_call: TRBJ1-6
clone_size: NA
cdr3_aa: CASSNTGASYNSPLHF
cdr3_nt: TGTGCCAGCAGCAACACAGGGGCCTCCTATAATTCACCCCTCCACTTT

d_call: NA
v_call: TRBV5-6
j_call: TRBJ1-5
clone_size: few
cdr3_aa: CASSFSLNQPQHF
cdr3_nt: TGTGCCAGCAGCTTTTCTTTGAATCAGCCCCAGCATTTT

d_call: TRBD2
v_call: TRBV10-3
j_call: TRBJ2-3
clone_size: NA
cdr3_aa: CAIRGTIEDTQYF
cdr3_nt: TGTGCCATCAGGGGGACTATCGAGGATACGCAGTATTTT

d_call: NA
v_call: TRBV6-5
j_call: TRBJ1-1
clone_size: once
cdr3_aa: CASTKRQPNTEAFF
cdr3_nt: TGTGCCAGCACGAAGAGACAACCGAACACTGAAGCTTTCTTT

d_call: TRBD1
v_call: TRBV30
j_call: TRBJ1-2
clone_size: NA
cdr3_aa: CAWSVGGLRGYGYTF
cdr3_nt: TGTGCCTGGAGTGTAGGGGGCCTACGCGGTTATGGCTACACCTTC

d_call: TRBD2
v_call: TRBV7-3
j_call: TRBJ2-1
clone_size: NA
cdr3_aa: CASSSPGTKDNEQFF
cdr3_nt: TGTGCCAGCAGCTCTCCCGGGACTAAGGACAATGAGCAGTTCTTC

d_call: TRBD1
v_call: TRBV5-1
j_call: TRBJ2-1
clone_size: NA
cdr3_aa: CASSRDRSSYNEQFF
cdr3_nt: TGCGCCAGCAGCCGGGACAGGAGCTCCTACAATGAGCAGTTCTTC

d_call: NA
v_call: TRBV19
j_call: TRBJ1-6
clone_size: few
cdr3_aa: CASSTLDSLNFFLHF
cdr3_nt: TGTGCCAGTAGTACCCTGGACAGCCTGAACTTTTTCCTCCACTTT

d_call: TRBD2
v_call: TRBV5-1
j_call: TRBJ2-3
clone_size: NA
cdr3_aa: CASSHGTSVTDTQYF
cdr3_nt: TGCGCCAGCAGTCACGGGACTAGCGTTACAGATACGCAGTATTTT